The 3 T cell receptor beta chains given below trace back to one sample, sequenced in a study of T cells in Graves' hyperthyroidism and ophthalmopathy. RNA transcripts were the template for amplifying TCR beta CDR3 regions. HTBI primers were used for first-round RT-PCR of the TCR CDR3. TCRdb re-derived calls from the multiplex PCR reads in MiXCR, one entry per CDR3 protein. There are over 200,000 distinct CDR3 sequences in the sample; approximately 20% occur only once, and about two fifths lies in the top ten. Sequencing input: blood. The receptors were sampled from a man aged 35 to 55 with Graves' hyperthyroidism.

This clonotype was counted at least ten times. The chain recombines TRBV20-1 with TRBJ1-1, with a weak D call TRBD1 (5 bases). This CDR3 contains 14 residues. Trimming stripped 3 bases from V and 6 bases from J, with 17 bases between. The V gene's germline CDR1 is DFQATT and CDR2 SNEGSKA (reference sequence). CDR3 protein: CSARMATRDAEAFF. CDR3 in DNA: TGCAGTGCTAGGATGGCTACACGGGACGCTGAAGCTTTCTTT.

This chain connects TRBV7-3 to TRBJ2-7; TRBD1 agrees at 10 bases. CDR1 and CDR2 from the germline V gene are SGHTA and FQGTGA. The ends lost 5 bases at V and 4 bases at J; junction bases unmatched: 8. This CDR3 has 15 amino acids. The CDR3 nucleotides are TGTGCCAGCAGCATAGCCGGGACAGGGGTATACGAGCAGTACTTC. Residues: CASSIAGTGVYEQYF.

This clonotype was found many times. The chain joins TRBV20-1 to TRBJ2-1, with 13 bases matching TRBD2. V lost 6 bases, J lost 4 bases, and 6 bases stayed unmatched. The CDR3 is 15 amino acids. From germline, CDR1 is DFQATT and CDR2 SNEGSKA (reference sequence). This CDR3 is CSATGTSGVYNEQFF. CDR3 nucleotide sequence: TGCAGTGCCACTGGGACTAGCGGGGTATACAATGAGCAGTTCTTC.